The 26 T cell receptor beta chains reported below all come from one sample, sequenced in a study of Tregs in tolerant kidney transplant recipients. Using immunoSEQ multiplex PCR, the repertoire was profiled, and TCRdb retains in-frame clones only, with some absent. The sample has around 6,400 clones. The nonmyeloablative bone marrow transplants came from related graft donors, with transient mixed chimerism. This sample comprised CD8+ T cells from blood (PBMCs), obtained 12 months after the transplant. All receptors derive from a human patient who received a combined kidney and bone marrow transplant. Some T cells may be supplied by the graft donor.

Worth noting for this clone: The read ends 3 residues before the CDR3 terminus; that terminus is restored from the germline J gene. V and J are TRBV11-2 and TRBJ2-1; D uncertain. Trimming removed 1 base at V and 6 bases at J, with 7 bases between. In germline, CDR1 is SGHAT, CDR2 FQNNGV. The CDR3 sequence is 13 residues long. This CDR3 is CASSLGRINEQFF. The covered CDR3 bases are TGTGCCAGCAGCTTAGGTAGAATCAATGAG.

Regarding this clone: From the germline J gene comes the end of the CDR3, since the read stops 3 residues before it. The V call is TRBV5-1, the J call TRBJ1-2, with D possibly TRBD1 on 5 matching bases. The CDR3 extends over 11 amino acids. From germline, CDR1 is SGHRS and CDR2 YFSETQ. CDR3 DNA, as far as it was read: TGCGCCAGCAGCTTGGTCAGGGAA. It translates to CASSLVRE. The whole CDR3 reads CASSLVREYTF.

Remarks on this clone: Read coverage stops 3 residues before the CDR3 terminus; the germline J gene supplies the remainder. The chain carries TRBV20-1 and TRBJ2-7, with 8 bases aligning to TRBD1. The V and J ends lost 2 bases and 2 bases, in that order; junction bases with no gene match: 5. There are 14 residues in the CDR3. From germline, CDR1 is DFQATT and CDR2 SNEGSKA (reference sequence). The covered CDR3 bases are TGCAGTGCTAGACCCAGGGGGCGACCCTACGAG. It yields the protein CSARPRGRPYE. The CDR3 as a whole reads CSARPRGRPYEQYF.

Note on this clone: The read terminates 3 residues ahead of where the CDR3 ends, so the germline J gene completes it. The chain employs TRBV7-9 and TRBJ1-1, with no clear D. CDR1 and CDR2 (germline): SEHNR, FQNEAQ (reference sequence). The length of the CDR3 is 12 residues. V shed 5 bases and J shed 2 bases, with 6 bases lying between them. CDR3 in amino acids: CASSKHNTEAFF. Partial CDR3 DNA: TGTGCCAGCAGCAAACACAACACTGAA.

A word on this clone: The CDR3 end lies 3 residues beyond the end of the read and is filled in from the germline J gene. This sequence joins TRBV5-1 and TRBJ2-7, with TRBD2 identical over 8 bases. This CDR3 spans 14 amino acids. V lost 4 bases to trimming and J lost 0 bases; unmatched junction nucleotides: 3. Looked up from germline, CDR1 is SGHRS and CDR2 is YFSETQ. The CDR3 is CASSPSGSSYEQYF. The CDR3 bases that were read are TGCGCCAGCAGCCCGAGCGGGAGCTCCTACGAG.

CDR3 amino acids: CASSPLSSPGEKLFF. The part of the CDR3 DNA that was read is TGTGCCAGCAGCCCCCTCTCATCCCCGGGGGAAAAA. The chain couples TRBV7-8 to TRBJ1-4; D is unresolved. The sequenced fragment ends 3 residues before the CDR3 boundary, so the rest is inferred from the germline J gene. Germline lookup yields CDR1 SGHVS and CDR2 FQNEAQ. This CDR3 is built from 15 residues. V was pared by 5 bases and J by 8 bases, with 18 bases between.

With respect to this clone: The CDR3 is cut off 3 residues early in the read; its end comes from the germline J gene. The chain carries TRBV7-9 and TRBJ2-1; D is possibly TRBD2 (5 bases). The CDR3 runs 12 residues. CDR1 and CDR2 (germline): SEHNR, FQNEAQ (reference sequence). The ends were cut back, 3 bases at V and 9 bases at J, with 9 bases in the middle. Incomplete CDR3 DNA: TGTGCCAGCAGCTTCGGGCTAGCTGAG. As protein: CASSFGLAE. The whole CDR3 sequence reads CASSFGLAEQFF. Looking up the rest from reference TRBV7-9 and TRBJ2-1 gives the full variable domain: DTGVSQNPRHKITKRGQNVTFRCDPISEHNRLYWYRQTLGQGPEFLTYFQNEAQLEKSRLLSDRFSAERPKGSFSTLEIQRTEQGDSAMYLCASSFGLAEQFFGPGTRLTVL.

On this clone: The read ends 3 residues before the CDR3 terminus; that terminus is restored from the germline J gene. J is TRBJ2-1 and V is TRBV7-9; possibly TRBD2 for D (6 bases). The CDR3 spans 13 residues. V gave up 5 bases and J gave up 5 bases, with 10 bases separating them. Per germline, CDR1 SEHNR and CDR2 FQNEAQ (reference sequence). This CDR3 is CASSPGLHNEQFF. The part of the CDR3 DNA that was read is TGTGCCAGCAGCCCGGGACTTCACAATGAG.

Notes on this clone: The read stops 3 residues short of the end of the CDR3; the missing end is completed from the germline J gene. This chain links TRBV7-9 with TRBJ2-2; 12 nucleotides agree with TRBD2. The CDR3 contains 15 residues. Germline lookup yields CDR1 SEHNR and CDR2 FQNEAQ (reference sequence). Trimming cost V 8 bases and J 6 bases; bases outside gene matches: 7. CDR3 bases read: TGTGCCAGCCGCCGACTAGCGGGAGTGTCCGGGGAG. As protein: CASRRLAGVSGE. The complete CDR3 sequence is CASRRLAGVSGELFF.

Of note for this clone: Read sequence stops 3 residues before the CDR3 end, and the germline J gene provides the missing end. V gene TRBV20-1 combines with J gene TRBJ2-2, with 7 bases identical to TRBD1. J lost 1 base, V lost 0 bases, and 8 bases had no gene match. CDR3 length: 17 residues. From germline, CDR1 is DFQATT and CDR2 SNEGSKA (reference sequence). This chain's CDR3 is CSARDGDSQVNTGELFF. The CDR3 bases that were read are TGCAGTGCTAGAGACGGGGACAGCCAGGTGAACACCGGGGAG.

As concerns this clone: The CDR3 end is not reached by the read, which stops 3 residues before it; the germline J gene fills it in. The rearrangement joins TRBV9 to TRBJ1-2, with 7 positions matching TRBD1. This CDR3 region has 14 residues. Per the germline V gene, CDR1 is SGDLS and CDR2 is YYNGEE. Losses at the gene ends were 3 bases for V and 7 bases for J; bases not matched to a gene: 9. The CDR3 DNA, read in part, is TGTGCCAGCAGCGCCAGGACAGGCTTCGCTGGC. Its protein product is CASSARTGFAG. The whole CDR3 sequence is CASSARTGFAGYTF. The full variable domain, completed using reference TRBV9 and TRBJ1-2, is DSGVTQTPKHLITATGQRVTLRCSPRSGDLSVYWYQQSLDQGLQFLIQYYNGEERAKGNILERFSAQQFPDLHSELNLSSLELGDSALYFCASSARTGFAGYTFGSGTRLTVV.

Details on this clone: The read ends 3 residues early relative to the CDR3; the germline J gene fills the gap. This chain links TRBV2 with TRBJ1-2; TRBD1 agrees at 9 bases. J was trimmed by 2 bases and V by 1 base; bases with no gene match: 11. Germline loops: CDR1 SNHLY, CDR2 FYNNEI. The CDR3 has 18 residues. This CDR3 reads CASSEVGTGPLPNYGYTF. The CDR3 DNA, read in part, is TGTGCCAGCAGTGAAGTGGGGACAGGGCCCCTTCCAAACTATGGC. Looking up the rest from reference TRBV2 and TRBJ1-2 gives the full variable domain: EPEVTQTPSHQVTQMGQEVILRCVPISNHLYFYWYRQILGQKVEFLVSFYNNEISEKSEIFDDQFSVERPDGSNFTLKIRSTKLEDSAMYFCASSEVGTGPLPNYGYTFGSGTRLTVV.

On this clone: The CDR3 end lies 3 residues beyond the end of the read and is filled in from the germline J gene. The rearrangement uses TRBV2 and TRBJ2-3; 9 bases map to TRBD1. CDR3 length: 14 amino acids. Germline V CDR1 and CDR2: SNHLY, FYNNEI. The CDR3 here is CAALGTGPRNTQYF. The sequenced CDR3 bases are TGTGCAGCACTCGGGACAGGGCCACGGAATACG.

Details on this clone: The read finishes 3 residues shy of the CDR3 end, and the germline J gene is used to complete it. The chain is built from TRBV7-8 and TRBJ1-2; D gene uncertain. Between the trimmed V and J ends, which lost 4 bases and 5 bases, there was a span of 14 bases. The CDR3 runs to 14 residues. Germline V gene data show CDR1 as SGHVS and CDR2 as FQNEAQ. The CDR3 bases that were read are TGTGCCAGCAGCTCCTCACAGTTGGAATATGGC. Encoded protein: CASSSSQLEYG. From start to end, the CDR3 is CASSSSQLEYGYTF.

A note on this clone: The observed sequence ends 3 residues before the CDR3 terminus, with the missing tail filled in from the germline J gene. This sequence joins TRBV19 and TRBJ1-5; D remains unclear. The CDR3 consists of 13 residues. V shed 6 bases and J shed 4 bases, with 10 bases lying between them. Germline V gives CDR1 LNHDA, CDR2 SQIVND (reference sequence). The part of the CDR3 DNA that was read is TGTGCCAGTAGGGCAGGTTTGAATCAGCCC. It encodes CASRAGLNQP. The CDR3, in full, reads CASRAGLNQPQHF. Using reference TRBV19 and TRBJ1-5 for the parts outside the CDR3, the full variable domain is DGGITQSPKYLFRKEGQNVTLSCEQNLNHDAMYWYRQDPGQGLRLIYYSQIVNDFQKGDIAEGYSVSREKKESFPLTVTSAQKNPTAFYLCASRAGLNQPQHFGDGTRLSIL.

A note on this clone: The read comes to an end 3 residues before the CDR3 does, leaving the germline J gene to fill in the end. The V call is TRBV5-6, the J call TRBJ2-3; the D gene is possibly TRBD2 (6 bases). Germline V lookup: CDR1 SGHDT, CDR2 YYEEEE. V was pared by 1 base and J by 2 bases, with 11 bases between. This CDR3 comprises 15 residues. CDR3 loop: CASSLIAGNTDTQYF. CDR3 DNA, as far as it was read: TGTGCCAGCAGCTTGATTGCGGGGAACACAGATACG.

Of note for this clone: The sequenced fragment ends 3 residues before the CDR3 boundary, so the rest is inferred from the germline J gene. The J gene is TRBJ2-3, the V gene TRBV9; TRBD1 aligns across 8 bases. The ends lost 3 bases at V and 2 bases at J; junction bases unmatched: 11. From germline, CDR1 is SGDLS and CDR2 YYNGEE. The CDR3 runs to 17 residues. The CDR3 sequence is CASSAGTGPRATDTQYF. The covered CDR3 bases are TGTGCCAGCAGCGCCGGGACAGGCCCGAGAGCCACAGATACG.

As regards this clone: The read halts 3 residues ahead of the CDR3 end, with the missing end drawn from the germline J gene. V is TRBV2 and J is TRBJ2-7, with TRBD1 matching 8 bases. The CDR3 runs 15 residues. The ends lost 2 bases at V and 5 bases at J; junction bases unmatched: 8. Germline lookup yields CDR1 SNHLY and CDR2 FYNNEI. Here the CDR3 reads CASSEMTGARDEQYF. The covered CDR3 bases are TGTGCCAGCAGTGAAATGACAGGGGCGCGGGACGAG.

With respect to this clone: At one of its ends the junction is not consistent with the germline gene, which may arise from a read error. The read falls 3 residues short of the CDR3 end, and the missing part is taken from the germline J gene. This chain uses TRBV4-2 with TRBJ2-4, with 10 bases that match TRBD1. The germline CDR1 and CDR2 sequences are LGHNA and YNFKEQ. This CDR3 region has 14 residues. The covered CDR3 bases are TGCGCCAGCAGCCAAGACAGGGGGCAAAACATT. Translation: CASSQDRGQNI. The whole CDR3 is CASSQDRGQNIQYF.

For this clone: The sequence runs out 3 residues before the end of the CDR3; the remainder is reconstructed from the germline J gene. The chain employs TRBV7-2 and TRBJ2-3; TRBD2 agrees at 9 bases. Germline V gene lookup returns CDR1 SGHTA and CDR2 FQGNSA. Trimming at V came to 1 base and at J to 7 bases, leaving 6 bases not matched to a gene. There are 15 residues in the CDR3. This CDR3 is CASSLVAGEVYTQYF. The sequenced part of the CDR3 DNA is TGTGCCAGCAGCTTAGTAGCGGGAGAGGTTTATACG.

As regards this clone: The read halts 3 residues ahead of the CDR3 end, with the missing end drawn from the germline J gene. V is TRBV6-2 or TRBV6-3 and J is TRBJ2-1, with 7 bases fitting TRBD2. The CDR3 has 16 amino acids. J lost 7 bases, V lost 6 bases, and 15 bases had no gene match. Germline V CDR1 and CDR2: MNHEY, SVGEGT. This CDR3 reads CASSLLGEGRWNEQFF. CDR3 DNA (partial): TGTGCCAGCAGCCTCCTAGGGGAGGGCCGCTGGAATGAG.

To note about this clone: The missing CDR3 end, 3 residues past where the read stops, is filled in from the germline J gene. V and J are TRBV5-1 and TRBJ2-2; 8 positions agree with TRBD1. This CDR3 has 15 amino acids. Germline V lookup: CDR1 SGHRS, CDR2 YFSETQ. V lost 4 bases to trimming and J lost 6 bases; unmatched junction nucleotides: 8. The CDR3 reads CASSIGTGLAGELFF. The CDR3 bases that were read are TGCGCCAGCAGCATTGGGACAGGCCTTGCCGGGGAG.

On this clone itself: The read terminates 3 residues ahead of where the CDR3 ends, so the germline J gene completes it. The chain links TRBV20-1 to TRBJ1-3; maybe TRBD1 (6 bases). V was clipped by 0 bases and J by 0 bases, with 15 bases between them. The germline V gene has CDR1 DFQATT and CDR2 SNEGSKA (reference sequence). There are 17 residues in the CDR3. The CDR3 DNA, read in part, is TGCAGTGCTAGAGACCATCAGGGACACCTCTCTGGAAACACC. Translating it yields CSARDHQGHLSGNT. The full CDR3 sequence reads CSARDHQGHLSGNTIYF.

CDR3 DNA, as far as it was read: TGTGCCAGCTCACCCAGGGGGTACGAG. Translating gives CASSPRGYE. From start to end, the CDR3 is CASSPRGYEQYF. This chain links TRBV18 with TRBJ2-7; 7 nucleotides align to TRBD1. The missing CDR3 end, 3 residues past where the read stops, is filled in from the germline J gene. Germline assignment: CDR1 KGHSH and CDR2 LQKENI. The V segment lost 3 bases and the J segment 4 bases; nucleotides outside the gene matches: 0. The CDR3 contains 12 residues.

Regarding this clone: The read stops 3 residues short of the end of the CDR3; the missing end is completed from the germline J gene. This chain joins TRBV5-1 and TRBJ2-3, with D perhaps TRBD2 (5 bases). CDR3 length: 15 amino acids. The V and J ends lost 2 bases and 5 bases respectively, with 15 bases between them. CDR1 is SGHRS and CDR2 is YFSETQ in the germline V gene. The CDR3 loop reads CASSLWENAGDTQYF. CDR3 DNA, as far as it was read: TGCGCCAGCAGCTTATGGGAGAACGCGGGAGATACG. Full variable domain (remainder filled in from reference TRBV5-1 and TRBJ2-3): KAGVTQTPRYLIKTRGQQVTLSCSPISGHRSVSWYQQTPGQGLQFLFEYFSETQRNKGNFPGRFSGRQFSNSRSEMNVSTLELGDSALYLCASSLWENAGDTQYFGPGTRLTVL.

Worth noting for this clone: Sequencing ends 3 residues short of the CDR3 end; the germline J gene provides the rest. The genes are TRBV19 and TRBJ1-5; TRBD1 might be the D (5 bases). This CDR3 contains 16 residues. Germline CDR1 LNHDA, CDR2 SQIVND (reference sequence). V shed 7 bases and J shed 4 bases, with 20 bases lying between them. The sequenced CDR3 bases are TGTGCCAGTAACCTTGGGGGGTGGCAGTTTAATCAGCCC. Residues: CASNLGGWQFNQP. The entire CDR3 is CASNLGGWQFNQPQHF.